A selection of T cell receptor beta chains follows, all from one sample in a study of blood T cell repertoires in COVID-19. This table comes from immunoSEQ multiplex PCR, and its TCRdb copy is limited to in-frame clones, with some not included. Of 150,000 to 200,000 clones listed, about 88% were seen once; the top ten hold over 0.95%. Sequencing was performed on PBMCs or T cells enriched from blood (not recorded which). The receptors come from a human donor with acute COVID-19. The donor label of this sample is uncertain. The CDR3 runs from the conserved cysteine through the conserved F or W. Fields, in order: V gene, J gene, CDR3 protein.

V gene: TRBV21-1; J gene: TRBJ2-1; CDR3 protein: CASSNDRGQQFF
V gene: TRBV19; J gene: TRBJ2-7; CDR3 protein: CASSFDRGGEQYF
V gene: TRBV5-6; J gene: TRBJ2-7; CDR3 protein: CASSRMTLSSSYEQYF
V gene: TRBV7-9; J gene: TRBJ2-2; CDR3 protein: CASTKKGETGELFF
V gene: TRBV5-4; J gene: TRBJ2-7; CDR3 protein: CASSLGGVTHEQYF
V gene: TRBV7-9; J gene: TRBJ2-7; CDR3 protein: CASSPPGHYEQYF
V gene: TRBV24-1; J gene: TRBJ1-5; CDR3 protein: CATSDDRYPQPQHF
V gene: TRBV30; J gene: TRBJ1-1; CDR3 protein: CAWGGATEAFF
V gene: TRBV7-9; J gene: TRBJ1-2; CDR3 protein: CASSFTGDYGYTF
V gene: TRBV2; J gene: TRBJ1-5; CDR3 protein: CASSTGQSGQPQHF
V gene: TRBV7-2; J gene: TRBJ2-7; CDR3 protein: CASSLRVSGYEQYF
V gene: TRBV2; J gene: TRBJ1-1; CDR3 protein: CASSGQTGTEAFF
V gene: TRBV4-1; J gene: TRBJ2-7; CDR3 protein: CASSQTRQGLEAYEQYF
V gene: TRBV4-1; J gene: TRBJ2-6; CDR3 protein: CASSGSGQSSGANVLTF
V gene: TRBV6-6; J gene: TRBJ1-1; CDR3 protein: CASSSLWEGENTEAFF
V gene: TRBV19; J gene: TRBJ2-5; CDR3 protein: CASSMGGETQYF
V gene: TRBV27; J gene: TRBJ2-1; CDR3 protein: CASSLGSVAGLQNEQFF
V gene: TRBV5-1; J gene: TRBJ2-7; CDR3 protein: CASSLGRLGDYEQYF
V gene: TRBV6-4; J gene: TRBJ1-5; CDR3 protein: CASQQVMLYSNQPQHF
V gene: TRBV27; J gene: TRBJ2-7; CDR3 protein: CASSLGRYDEQYF
V gene: TRBV19; J gene: TRBJ1-1; CDR3 protein: CATRQSNAYEAFF
V gene: TRBV5-1; J gene: TRBJ2-7; CDR3 protein: CASSLPPRDEQYF
V gene: TRBV6-5; J gene: TRBJ2-7; CDR3 protein: CASRLGGAGYEQYF
V gene: TRBV3-1/TRBV3-2; J gene: TRBJ1-1; CDR3 protein: CASSQGDRNTEAFF
V gene: TRBV4-1; J gene: TRBJ2-2; CDR3 protein: CASSLKIGAGPTGELFF
V gene: TRBV7-3; J gene: TRBJ2-2; CDR3 protein: CASSLYPDSSGGDTGELFF